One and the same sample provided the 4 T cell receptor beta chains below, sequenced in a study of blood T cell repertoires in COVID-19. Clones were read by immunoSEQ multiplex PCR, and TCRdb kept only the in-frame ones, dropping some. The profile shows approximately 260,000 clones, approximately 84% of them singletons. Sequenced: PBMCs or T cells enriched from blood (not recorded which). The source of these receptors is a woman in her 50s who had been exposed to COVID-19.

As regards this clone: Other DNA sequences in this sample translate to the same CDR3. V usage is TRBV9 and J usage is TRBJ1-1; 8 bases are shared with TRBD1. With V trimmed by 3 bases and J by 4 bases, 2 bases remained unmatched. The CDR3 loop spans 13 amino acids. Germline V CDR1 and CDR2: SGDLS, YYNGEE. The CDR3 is CASSATGGTEAFF. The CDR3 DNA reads TGTGCCAGCAGCGCCACAGGGGGCACTGAAGCTTTCTTT.

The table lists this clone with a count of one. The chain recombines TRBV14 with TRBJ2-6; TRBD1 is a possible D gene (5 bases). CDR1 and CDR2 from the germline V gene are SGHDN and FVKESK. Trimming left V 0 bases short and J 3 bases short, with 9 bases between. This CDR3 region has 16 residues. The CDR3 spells CASSQEGEYGANVLTF. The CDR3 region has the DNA TGTGCCAGCAGCCAAGAAGGGGAATATGGGGCCAACGTCCTGACTTTC.

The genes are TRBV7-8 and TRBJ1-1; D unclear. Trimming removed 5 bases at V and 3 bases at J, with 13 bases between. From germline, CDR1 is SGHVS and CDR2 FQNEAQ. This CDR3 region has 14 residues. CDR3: CASSVSRMDTEAFF. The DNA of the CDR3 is TGTGCCAGCAGCGTATCCAGGATGGACACTGAAGCTTTCTTT. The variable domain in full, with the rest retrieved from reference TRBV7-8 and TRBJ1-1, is GAGVSQSPRYKVAKRGQDVALRCDPISGHVSLFWYQQALGQGPEFLTYFQNEAQLDKSGLPSDRFFAERPEGSVSTLKIQRTQQEDSAVYLCASSVSRMDTEAFFGQGTRLTVV.

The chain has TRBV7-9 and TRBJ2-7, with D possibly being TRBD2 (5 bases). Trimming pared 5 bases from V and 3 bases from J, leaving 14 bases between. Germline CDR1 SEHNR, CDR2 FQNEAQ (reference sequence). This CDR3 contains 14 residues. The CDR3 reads CASSPRGSDYEQYF. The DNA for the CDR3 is TGTGCCAGCAGCCCCCGGGGTAGCGACTACGAGCAGTACTTC.